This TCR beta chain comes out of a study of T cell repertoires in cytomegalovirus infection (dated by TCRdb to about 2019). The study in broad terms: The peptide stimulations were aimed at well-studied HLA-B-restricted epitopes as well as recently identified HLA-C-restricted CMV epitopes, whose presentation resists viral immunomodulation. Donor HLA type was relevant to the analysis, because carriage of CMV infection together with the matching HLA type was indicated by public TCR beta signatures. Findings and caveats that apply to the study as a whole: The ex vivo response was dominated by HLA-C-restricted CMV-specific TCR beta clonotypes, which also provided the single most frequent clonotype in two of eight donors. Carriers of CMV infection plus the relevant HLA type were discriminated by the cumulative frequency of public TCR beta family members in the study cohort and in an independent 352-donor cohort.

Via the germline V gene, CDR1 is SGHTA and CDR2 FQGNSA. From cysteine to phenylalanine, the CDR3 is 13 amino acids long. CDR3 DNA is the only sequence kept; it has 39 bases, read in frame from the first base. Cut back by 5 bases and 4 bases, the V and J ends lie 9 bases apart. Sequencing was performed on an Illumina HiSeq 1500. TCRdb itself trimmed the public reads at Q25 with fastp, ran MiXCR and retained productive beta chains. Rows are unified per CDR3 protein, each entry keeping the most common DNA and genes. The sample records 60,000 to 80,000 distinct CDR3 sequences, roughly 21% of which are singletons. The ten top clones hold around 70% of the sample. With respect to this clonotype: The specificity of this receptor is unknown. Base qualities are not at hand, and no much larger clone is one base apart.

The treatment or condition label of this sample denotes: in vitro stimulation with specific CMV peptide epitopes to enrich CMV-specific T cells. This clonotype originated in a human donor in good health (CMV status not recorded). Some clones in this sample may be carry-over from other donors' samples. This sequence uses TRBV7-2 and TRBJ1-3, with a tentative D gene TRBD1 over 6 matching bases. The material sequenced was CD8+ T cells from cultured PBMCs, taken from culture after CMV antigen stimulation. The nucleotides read TGTGCCAGCAGCCCCGACAGGGGAAACACCATATATTTT. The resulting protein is CASSPDRGNTIYF.